This T cell receptor (beta chain) is drawn from a study of blood T cell repertoires in COVID-19. Study summary: The samples span acute and convalescent COVID-19 from the United States, Italy and Spain.

Participants had their cohort set by participant-reported clinical history. Clones were sequenced by immunoSEQ multiplex PCR, and TCRdb holds only the in-frame ones, with some missing. Among roughly 200,000 clones, more than 80% were seen once, and the ten largest hold less than 4.5%. The CDR3 runs to 16 residues. Per the germline V gene, CDR1 is LNHDA and CDR2 is SQIVND (reference sequence). Losses at the gene ends were 4 bases for V and 12 bases for J; bases not matched to a gene: 19. This chain connects TRBV19 to TRBJ2-7, with 9 nucleotides matching TRBD1. The TCR comes from a woman aged 40 to 50 with acute COVID-19. The sequenced sample was PBMCs or T cells enriched from blood (not recorded which). Written as DNA, the CDR3 is TGTGCCAGTAGTACCGCCGCCGTCTCTTTACAGGGGGCGGTGTACTTC. Translating it yields CASSTAAVSLQGAVYF.